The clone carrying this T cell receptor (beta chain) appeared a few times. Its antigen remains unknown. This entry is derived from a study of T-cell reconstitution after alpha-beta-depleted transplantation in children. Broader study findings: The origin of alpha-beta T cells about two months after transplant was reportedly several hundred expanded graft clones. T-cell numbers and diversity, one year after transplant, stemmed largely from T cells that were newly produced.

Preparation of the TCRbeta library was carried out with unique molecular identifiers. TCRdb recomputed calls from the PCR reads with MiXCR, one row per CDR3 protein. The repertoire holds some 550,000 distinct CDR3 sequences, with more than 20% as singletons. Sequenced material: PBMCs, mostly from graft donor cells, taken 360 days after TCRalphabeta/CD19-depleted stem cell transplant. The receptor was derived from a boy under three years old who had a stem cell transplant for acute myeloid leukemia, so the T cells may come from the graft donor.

The CDR3 is CASSQRVNTLPSYEQYF. The CDR3 DNA sequence: TGCGCCAGCAGCCAAAGGGTCAATACCTTACCATCCTACGAGCAGTACTTC. J is TRBJ2-7 and V is TRBV4-3; no reliable D call. Germline lookup yields CDR1 LGHNA and CDR2 YSLEER. V lost 2 bases and J lost 1, with 18 bases in between. This CDR3 region has 17 residues.